This TCR beta chain was captured by sequencing in a study of T cells in localized non-small cell lung cancer. Sequencing was performed with immunoSEQ multiplex PCR; in TCRdb, only in-frame clones are kept and a portion is missing. The sample has tens of thousands of clones, roughly 88% seen once; the top ten hold nearly 2%. Study observations and caveats: Of the top 100 tumor clones, median about 53 were in adjacent lung, over 25 among its top 100. Maximal T cell clonality occurred in uninvolved adjacent lung, with tumor ranking below it. Blood T cell density predicted longer survival; adjacent-lung clonality, shorter.

With 0 bases removed from V and 5 bases from J, the gap between germline ends came to 4 bases. Germline V gives CDR1 ENHRY, CDR2 SYGVKD. The CDR3 runs to 12 residues. Regarding this clone: Its matching antigen is unknown.

The clonotype was recovered from a woman aged 35-75 years with stage I lung adenocarcinoma. Sequencing was performed on peripheral blood, taken before any cancer treatment. The rearrangement links TRBV10-3 to TRBJ2-5, with D hard to call. CDR3 loop: CAISESMETQYF. The CDR3 DNA is TGTGCCATCAGTGAGTCCATGGAGACCCAGTACTTC.